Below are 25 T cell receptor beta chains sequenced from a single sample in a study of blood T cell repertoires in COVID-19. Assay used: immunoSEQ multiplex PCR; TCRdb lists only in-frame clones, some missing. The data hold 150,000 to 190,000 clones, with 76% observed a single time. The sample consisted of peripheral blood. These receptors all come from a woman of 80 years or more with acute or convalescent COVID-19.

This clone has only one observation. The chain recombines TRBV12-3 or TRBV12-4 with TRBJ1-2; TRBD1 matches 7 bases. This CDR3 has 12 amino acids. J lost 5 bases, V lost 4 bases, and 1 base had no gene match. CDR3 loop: CASSSGQYGYTF. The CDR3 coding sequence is TGTGCCAGCAGTTCGGGACAGTATGGCTACACCTTC.

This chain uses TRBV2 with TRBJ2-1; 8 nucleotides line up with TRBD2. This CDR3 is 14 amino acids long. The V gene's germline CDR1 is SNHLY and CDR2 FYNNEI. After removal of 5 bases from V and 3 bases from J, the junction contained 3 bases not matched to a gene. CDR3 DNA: TGTGCCAGCAGTCCCGGGGGGGGCTACAATGAGCAGTTCTTC. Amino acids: CASSPGGGYNEQFF.

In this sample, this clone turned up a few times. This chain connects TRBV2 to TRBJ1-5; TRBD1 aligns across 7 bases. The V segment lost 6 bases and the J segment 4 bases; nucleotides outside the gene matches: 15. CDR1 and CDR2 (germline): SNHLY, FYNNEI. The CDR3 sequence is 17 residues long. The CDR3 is CASRARDSPFGNQPQHF. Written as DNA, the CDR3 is TGTGCCAGCAGGGCCCGGGACAGCCCTTTTGGAAATCAGCCCCAGCATTTT.

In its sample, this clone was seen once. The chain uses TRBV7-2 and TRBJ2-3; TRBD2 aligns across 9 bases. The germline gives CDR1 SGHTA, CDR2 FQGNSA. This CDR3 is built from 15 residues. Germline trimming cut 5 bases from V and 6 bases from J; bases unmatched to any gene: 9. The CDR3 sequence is CASSPAERGVDTQYF. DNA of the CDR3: TGTGCCAGCAGCCCGGCCGAGCGGGGGGTCGATACGCAGTATTTT.

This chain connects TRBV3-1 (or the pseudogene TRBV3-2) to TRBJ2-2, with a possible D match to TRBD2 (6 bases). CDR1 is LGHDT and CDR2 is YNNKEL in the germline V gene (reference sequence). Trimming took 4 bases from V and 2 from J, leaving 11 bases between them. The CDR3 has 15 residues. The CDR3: CASSLFSGNTGELFF. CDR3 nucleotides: TGTGCCAGCAGCCTTTTTAGCGGAAACACCGGGGAGCTGTTTTTT.

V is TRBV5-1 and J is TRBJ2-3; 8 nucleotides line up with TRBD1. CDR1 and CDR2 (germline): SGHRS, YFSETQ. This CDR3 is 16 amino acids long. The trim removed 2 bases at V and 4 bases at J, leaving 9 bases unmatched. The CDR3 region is CASSLIQGGLADTQYF. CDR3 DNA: TGCGCCAGCAGCTTAATACAGGGGGGATTGGCAGATACGCAGTATTTT.

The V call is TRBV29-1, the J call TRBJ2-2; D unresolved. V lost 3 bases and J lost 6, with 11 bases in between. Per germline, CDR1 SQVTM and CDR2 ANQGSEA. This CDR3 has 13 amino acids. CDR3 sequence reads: CSVDSDYAGELFF. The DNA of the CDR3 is TGCAGCGTTGACAGTGATTACGCCGGGGAGCTGTTTTTT.

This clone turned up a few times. The chain's CDR3 is CASSSRQGLNTEAFF. CDR3 nucleotides: TGTGCCAGTAGTTCAAGACAGGGCTTGAACACTGAAGCTTTCTTT. The gene calls are TRBV19 and TRBJ1-1; TRBD1 matches 7 bases. V dropped 5 bases and J dropped 0; count of bases not matched to a gene: 6. The CDR3 is 15 amino acids. The germline gives CDR1 LNHDA, CDR2 SQIVND (reference sequence).

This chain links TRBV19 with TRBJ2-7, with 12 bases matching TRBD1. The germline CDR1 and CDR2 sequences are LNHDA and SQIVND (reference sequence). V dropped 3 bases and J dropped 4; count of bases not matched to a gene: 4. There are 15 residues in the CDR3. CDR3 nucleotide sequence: TGTGCCAGTAGTATCCCGGGACAGGGGGCGTACGAGCAGTACTTC. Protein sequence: CASSIPGQGAYEQYF.

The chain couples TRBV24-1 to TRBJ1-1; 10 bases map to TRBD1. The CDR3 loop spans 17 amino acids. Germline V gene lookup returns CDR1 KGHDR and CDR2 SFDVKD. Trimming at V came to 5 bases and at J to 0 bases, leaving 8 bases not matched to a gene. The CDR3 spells CATSVGGGTGVNTEAFF. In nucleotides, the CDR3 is TGTGCCACCAGTGTTGGCGGCGGGACAGGGGTGAACACTGAAGCTTTCTTT.

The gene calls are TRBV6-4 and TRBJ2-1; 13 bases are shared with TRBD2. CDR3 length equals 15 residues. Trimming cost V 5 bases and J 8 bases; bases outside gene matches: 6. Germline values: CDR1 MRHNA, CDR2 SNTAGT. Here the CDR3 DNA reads TGTGCCAGCAGTCCCGGGACTAGCGGGACCCATGAGCAGTTCTTC. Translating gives CASSPGTSGTHEQFF.

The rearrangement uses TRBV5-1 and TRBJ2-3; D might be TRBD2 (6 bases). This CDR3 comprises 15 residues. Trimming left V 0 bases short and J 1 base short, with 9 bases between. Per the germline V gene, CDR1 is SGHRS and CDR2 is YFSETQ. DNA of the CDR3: TGCGCCAGCAGCTTGGAAGCTAGCGGCACAGATACGCAGTATTTT. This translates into CASSLEASGTDTQYF.

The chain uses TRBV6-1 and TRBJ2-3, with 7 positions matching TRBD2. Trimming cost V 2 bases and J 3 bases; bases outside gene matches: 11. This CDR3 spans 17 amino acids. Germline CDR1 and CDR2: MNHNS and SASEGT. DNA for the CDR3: TGTGCCAGCAGTGAAATGGGGGGGAGGGCCGGGACAGATACGCAGTATTTT. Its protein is CASSEMGGRAGTDTQYF.

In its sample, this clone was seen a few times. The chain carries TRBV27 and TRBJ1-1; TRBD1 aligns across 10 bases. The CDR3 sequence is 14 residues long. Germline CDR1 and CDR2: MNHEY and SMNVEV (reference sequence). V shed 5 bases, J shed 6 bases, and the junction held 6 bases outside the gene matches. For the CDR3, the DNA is TGTGCCAGCAGTGGGGGACAGGGGTTACCTGAAGCTTTCTTT. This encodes CASSGGQGLPEAFF.

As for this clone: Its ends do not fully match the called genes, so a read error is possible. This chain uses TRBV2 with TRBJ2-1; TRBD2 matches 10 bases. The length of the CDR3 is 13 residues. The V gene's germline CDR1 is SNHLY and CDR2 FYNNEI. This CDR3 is CASSDLSGGALVF. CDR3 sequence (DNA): TGTGCCAGCAGTGATTTGAGCGGGGGGGCCTTGGTCTTC. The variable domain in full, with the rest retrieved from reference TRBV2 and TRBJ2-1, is EPEVTQTPSHQVTQMGQEVILRCVPISNHLYFYWYRQILGQKVEFLVSFYNNEISEKSEIFDDQFSVERPDGSNFTLKIRSTKLEDSAMYFCASSDLSGGALVFGPGTRLTVL.

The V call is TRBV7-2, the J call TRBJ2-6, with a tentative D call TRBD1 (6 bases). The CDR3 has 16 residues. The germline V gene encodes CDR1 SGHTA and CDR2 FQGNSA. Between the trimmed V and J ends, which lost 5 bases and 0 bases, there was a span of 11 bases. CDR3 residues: CASSQQGSSGANVLTF. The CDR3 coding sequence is TGTGCCAGCAGCCAACAGGGAAGCTCTGGGGCCAACGTCCTGACTTTC.

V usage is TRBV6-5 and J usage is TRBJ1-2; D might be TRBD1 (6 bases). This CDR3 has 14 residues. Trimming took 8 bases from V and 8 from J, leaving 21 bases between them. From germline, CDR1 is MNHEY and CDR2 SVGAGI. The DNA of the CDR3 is TGTGCCAGCGGACCATCAGGGGAGCCTCGAGGCTACACCTTC. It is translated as CASGPSGEPRGYTF.

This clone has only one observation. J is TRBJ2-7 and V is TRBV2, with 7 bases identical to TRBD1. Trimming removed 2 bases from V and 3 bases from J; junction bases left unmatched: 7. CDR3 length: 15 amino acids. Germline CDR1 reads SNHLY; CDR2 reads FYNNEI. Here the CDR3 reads CASSERQGRNYEQYF. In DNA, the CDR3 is TGTGCCAGCAGTGAAAGACAGGGACGAAACTACGAGCAGTACTTC.

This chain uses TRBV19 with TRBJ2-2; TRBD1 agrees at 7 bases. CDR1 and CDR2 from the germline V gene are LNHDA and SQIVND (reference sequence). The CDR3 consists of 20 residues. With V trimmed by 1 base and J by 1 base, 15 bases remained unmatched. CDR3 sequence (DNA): TGTGCCAGTAGTATAGTGAGGGGGCTTCGGGGACGGATGAACACCGGGGAGCTGTTTTTT. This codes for CASSIVRGLRGRMNTGELFF.

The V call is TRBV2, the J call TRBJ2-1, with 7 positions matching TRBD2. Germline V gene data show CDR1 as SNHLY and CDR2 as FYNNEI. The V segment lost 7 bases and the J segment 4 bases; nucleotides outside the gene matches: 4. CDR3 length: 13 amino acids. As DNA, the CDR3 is TGTGCCAGCAACGGCGGGGGTTACAATGAGCAGTTCTTC. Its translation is CASNGGGYNEQFF. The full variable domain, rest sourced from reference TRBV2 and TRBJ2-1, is EPEVTQTPSHQVTQMGQEVILRCVPISNHLYFYWYRQILGQKVEFLVSFYNNEISEKSEIFDDQFSVERPDGSNFTLKIRSTKLEDSAMYFCASNGGGYNEQFFGPGTRLTVL.

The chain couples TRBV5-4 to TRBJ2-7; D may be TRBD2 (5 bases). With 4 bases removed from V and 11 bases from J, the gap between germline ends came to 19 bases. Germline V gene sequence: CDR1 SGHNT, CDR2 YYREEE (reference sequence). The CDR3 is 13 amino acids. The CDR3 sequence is CASSPGADREKYF. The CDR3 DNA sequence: TGTGCCAGCAGCCCCGGAGCGGATCGAGAAAAGTACTTC.

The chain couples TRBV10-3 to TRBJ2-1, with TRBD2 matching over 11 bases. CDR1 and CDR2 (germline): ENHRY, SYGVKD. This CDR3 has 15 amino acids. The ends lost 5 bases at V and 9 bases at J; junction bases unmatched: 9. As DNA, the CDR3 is TGTGCCATCAGTCAGGTTAGCGGGGGGGAAAGTGAGCAGTTCTTC. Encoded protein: CAISQVSGGESEQFF.

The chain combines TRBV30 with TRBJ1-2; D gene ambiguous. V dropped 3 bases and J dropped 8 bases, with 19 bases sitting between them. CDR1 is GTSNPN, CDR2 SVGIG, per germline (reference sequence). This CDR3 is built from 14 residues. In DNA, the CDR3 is TGTGCCTGGAGCGAACCGGGATACTTCAGCGGCTACACCTTC. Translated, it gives CAWSEPGYFSGYTF.

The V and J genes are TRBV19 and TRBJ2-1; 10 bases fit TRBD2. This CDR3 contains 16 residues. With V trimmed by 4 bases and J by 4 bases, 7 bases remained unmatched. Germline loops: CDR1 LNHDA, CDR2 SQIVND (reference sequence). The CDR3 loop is CASSTIAGGRYNEQFF. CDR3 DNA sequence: TGTGCCAGTAGTACCATAGCGGGGGGCAGATACAATGAGCAGTTCTTC.

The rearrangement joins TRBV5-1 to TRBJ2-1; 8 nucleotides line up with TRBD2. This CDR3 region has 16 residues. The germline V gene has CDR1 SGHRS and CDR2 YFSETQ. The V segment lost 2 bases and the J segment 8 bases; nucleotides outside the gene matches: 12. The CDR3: CASSLIAGPFFDEQFF. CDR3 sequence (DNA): TGCGCCAGCAGCTTAATAGCGGGGCCTTTTTTCGATGAGCAGTTCTTC.